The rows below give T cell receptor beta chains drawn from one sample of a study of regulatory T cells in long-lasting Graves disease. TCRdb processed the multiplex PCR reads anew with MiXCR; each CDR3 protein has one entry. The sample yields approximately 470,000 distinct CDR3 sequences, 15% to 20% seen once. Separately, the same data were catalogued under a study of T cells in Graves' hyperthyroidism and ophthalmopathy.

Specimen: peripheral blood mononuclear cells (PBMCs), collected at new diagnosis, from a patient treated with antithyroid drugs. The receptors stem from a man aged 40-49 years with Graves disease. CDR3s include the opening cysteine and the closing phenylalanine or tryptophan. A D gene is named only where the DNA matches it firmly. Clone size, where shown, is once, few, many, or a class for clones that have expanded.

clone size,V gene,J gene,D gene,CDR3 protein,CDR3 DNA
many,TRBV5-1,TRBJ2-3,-,CASSWRAGTDTQYF,TGCGCCAGCAGCTGGAGGGCCGGGACAGATACGCAGTATTTT
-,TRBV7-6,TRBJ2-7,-,CASSSATYEQYF,TGTGCCAGCAGCTCGGCTACCTACGAGCAGTACTTC
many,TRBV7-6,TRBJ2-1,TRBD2,CASSWISGSSYNEQFF,TGTGCCAGCAGCTGGATTAGCGGGAGCTCCTACAATGAGCAGTTCTTC
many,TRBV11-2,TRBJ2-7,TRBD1,CASSLRAGGYKIGYEQYF,TGTGCCAGCAGCTTAAGGGCAGGGGGCTATAAAATTGGCTACGAGCAGTACTTC
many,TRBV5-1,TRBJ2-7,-,CASSSSPGPPYEQYF,TGTGCCAGCAGCTCATCGCCGGGCCCCCCCTACGAGCAGTACTTC
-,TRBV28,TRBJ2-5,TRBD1,CASSSQGLETQYF,TGTGCCAGCAGTTCACAGGGGCTGGAGACCCAGTACTTC
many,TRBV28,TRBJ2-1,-,CASTRGFSYNEQFF,TGTGCCAGCACCCGTGGGTTCTCCTACAATGAGCAGTTCTTC
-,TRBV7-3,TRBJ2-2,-,CASSPQSGTGELFF,TGTGCCAGCAGCCCTCAGAGTGGCACCGGGGAGCTGTTTTTT
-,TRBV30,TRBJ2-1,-,CAWSVGADEQFF,TGTGCCTGGAGTGTAGGGGCCGATGAGCAGTTCTTC
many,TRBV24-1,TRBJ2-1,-,CATSDRDFYNEQFF,TGTGCCACCAGTGACCGGGACTTCTACAATGAGCAGTTCTTC
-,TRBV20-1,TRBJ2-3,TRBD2,CSTGTSGRAGTDTQYF,TGCAGCACCGGGACTAGCGGGAGGGCCGGTACAGATACGCAGTATTTT
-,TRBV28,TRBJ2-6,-,CASRQIRGANVLTF,TGTGCCAGCAGACAAATCCGGGGGGCCAACGTCCTGACTTTC
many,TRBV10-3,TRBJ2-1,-,CAIMDDVEQFF,TGTGCCATCATGGATGATGTGGAGCAGTTCTTC
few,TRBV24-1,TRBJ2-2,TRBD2,CATGTSGRAITGELFF,TGTGCCACCGGGACTAGCGGGAGGGCGATCACCGGGGAGCTGTTTTTT
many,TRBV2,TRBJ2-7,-,CASSGLAPTQYF,TGTGCCAGCAGTGGGCTAGCGCCCACGCAGTACTTC
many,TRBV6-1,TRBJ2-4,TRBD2,CASSERISGVRDIQYF,TGTGCCAGCAGTGAACGTATTAGCGGGGTGAGAGACATTCAGTACTTC
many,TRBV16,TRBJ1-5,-,CASSPGRLEKPQHF,TGTGCCAGCAGCCCTGGACGGCTTGAGAAGCCCCAGCATTTT
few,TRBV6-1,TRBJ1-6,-,CASSEIGVLNSPLHF,TGTGCCAGCAGTGAAATTGGGGTTCTCAATTCACCCCTCCACTTT
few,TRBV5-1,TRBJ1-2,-,CASSLDKIGGYTF,TGCGCCAGCAGCTTGGATAAGATCGGGGGCTACACCTTC
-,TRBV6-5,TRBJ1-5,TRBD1,CASSYPARGHERAQHF,TGTGCCAGCAGTTACCCGGCCAGGGGGCATGAAAGAGCCCAGCATTTT
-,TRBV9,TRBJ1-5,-,CASSPSGWGDQPQHF,TGTGCCAGCAGCCCCAGCGGATGGGGCGATCAGCCCCAGCATTTT
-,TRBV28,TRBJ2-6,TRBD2,CASSRGLAAPGGANVLTF,TGTGCCAGCAGCCGAGGACTAGCGGCTCCGGGGGGGGCCAACGTCCTGACTTTC
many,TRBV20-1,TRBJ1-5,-,CSAGAPKGNQPQHF,TGCAGTGCTGGGGCCCCGAAGGGCAATCAGCCCCAGCATTTT
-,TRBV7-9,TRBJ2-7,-,CASSTSGYEQYF,TGTGCCAGCAGCACTAGTGGCTACGAGCAGTACTTC
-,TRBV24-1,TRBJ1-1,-,CATSDWYSLPAEAFF,TGTGCCACCAGTGATTGGTACAGCTTACCAGCTGAAGCTTTCTTT
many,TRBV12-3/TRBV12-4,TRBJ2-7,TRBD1,CASSWSDRGGTQYF,TGTGCCAGCAGTTGGTCTGACAGGGGAGGCACCCAGTACTTC
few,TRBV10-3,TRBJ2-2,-,CAIMSGRVEELFF,TGTGCCATCATGAGTGGCAGGGTCGAGGAGCTGTTTTTT